This entry lists 21 T cell receptor beta chains sequenced from one sample in a study of blood T cells in healthy people across ages. With a J-beta primer mix and a sample-barcoded 5' primer, a second PCR ran about 7 to 12 cycles. One entry per CDR3 protein, called by TCRdb with MiXCR from the 5' RACE reads. The sample has about 1.6 million distinct CDR3 sequences; 30% to 35% are singletons. The sample was blood. The receptors come from a woman younger than 45 in good health.

V usage is TRBV20-1 and J usage is TRBJ2-7, with 8 bases that match TRBD1. J was trimmed by 7 bases and V by 6 bases; bases with no gene match: 11. The CDR3 loop spans 13 amino acids. Germline lookup yields CDR1 DFQATT and CDR2 SNEGSKA (reference sequence). CDR3 protein: CSAYRTGRPEQYF. CDR3 nucleotides: TGCAGTGCCTATCGGACAGGGCGGCCTGAGCAGTACTTC.

This clonotype was observed a few times. This chain links TRBV5-4 with TRBJ2-3; D is possibly TRBD1 or TRBD2 (5 bases each). This CDR3 has 15 amino acids. Germline V lookup: CDR1 SGHNT, CDR2 YYREEE (reference sequence). The V end was cut by 4 bases, the J end by 1 base, with 13 bases between. Here the CDR3 DNA reads TGTGCCAGCAGCCCGGGGCCCCGTGGCACAGATACGCAGTATTTT. Translated, it gives CASSPGPRGTDTQYF.

This clonotype appeared a few times. The chain has TRBV7-8 and TRBJ1-1, with no clear D. Trimming cost V 5 bases and J 11 bases, with 15 bases left between them. CDR3 length: 12 amino acids. CDR1 and CDR2 from the germline V gene are SGHVS and FQNEAQ. DNA for the CDR3: TGTGCCAGCAGCAAAGTTGGGGAGGCGGCTTTCTTT. It codes for CASSKVGEAAFF.

This clonotype was observed a handful of times. The rearrangement uses TRBV7-2 and TRBJ2-5, with D possibly being TRBD1 (5 bases). The V gene lost 3 bases and the J gene lost 2 bases, with 16 bases spanning the gap. Germline CDR1 is SGHTA and CDR2 is FQGNSA. The CDR3 totals 16 residues. CDR3 region: CASSFQGSGYQETQYF. The CDR3 DNA reads TGTGCCAGCAGCTTCCAGGGATCGGGTTATCAAGAGACCCAGTACTTC.

This clonotype turned up a few times. This chain connects TRBV20-1 to TRBJ1-5; no clear D gene. The CDR3 covers 13 residues. V lost 5 bases to trimming and J lost 3 bases, with 11 bases between them. Germline CDR1 and CDR2: DFQATT and SNEGSKA (reference sequence). CDR3 region: CSAPARPNQPQHF. The CDR3 DNA sequence: TGCAGTGCTCCGGCGAGACCCAATCAGCCCCAGCATTTT.

This clonotype was recorded a few times. The V call is TRBV11-2, the J call TRBJ2-3; the D gene is possibly TRBD2 (7 bases). Germline loops: CDR1 SGHAT, CDR2 FQNNGV. V lost 7 bases to trimming and J lost 4 bases, with 18 bases between them. CDR3 size: 15 residues. Here the CDR3 reads CASNQGGEGPDTQYF. DNA for the CDR3: TGTGCCAGCAACCAAGGGGGGGAGGGCCCAGATACGCAGTATTTT.

Points on this clonotype: A junction end diverges from the germline sequence, so it may reflect a read error. This chain links TRBV9 with TRBJ2-7; a weak D match, TRBD1 (5 bases). This CDR3 is built from 15 residues. CDR1 and CDR2 from the germline V gene are SGDLS and YYNGEE. The CDR3 nucleotides read TGTGCCAACAGCGCTGCAGGGTACCCCACGGACGAGCAGTACTTC. It yields the protein CANSAAGYPTDEQYF. The full variable domain, rest sourced from reference TRBV9 and TRBJ2-7, is DSGVTQTPKHLITATGQRVTLRCSPRSGDLSVYWYQQSLDQGLQFLIQYYNGEERAKGNILERFSAQQFPDLHSELNLSSLELGDSALYFCANSAAGYPTDEQYFGPGTRLTVT.

V is TRBV6-2 or TRBV6-3 and J is TRBJ1-1, with TRBD1 matching 8 bases. This CDR3 is 14 amino acids long. CDR1 MNHEY and CDR2 SVGEGT come from the germline V gene. The V gene end was trimmed by 6 bases and the J gene end by 2 bases; junction bases not matched to a gene: 5. In DNA, the CDR3 is TGTGCCAGCAGCATTCAGGGGGCAAACACTGAAGCTTTCTTT. Translation gives CASSIQGANTEAFF.

This clonotype was recorded a few times. The chain uses TRBV4-2 and TRBJ2-2; TRBD2 is a possible D gene (5 bases). V lost 3 bases and J lost 2, with 10 bases in between. The CDR3 runs 15 residues. Germline-derived CDR1 and CDR2 are LGHNA and YNFKEQ. CDR3 nucleotide sequence: TGTGCCAGCAGCCACGGGAATGATAACACCGGGGAGCTGTTTTTT. Protein sequence: CASSHGNDNTGELFF.

The table lists this clonotype with a few counts. V is TRBV6-5 and J is TRBJ2-3, with 8 bases identical to TRBD2. The CDR3 consists of 15 residues. Losses at the gene ends were 3 bases for V and 6 bases for J; bases not matched to a gene: 8. Germline V gene lookup returns CDR1 MNHEY and CDR2 SVGAGI. In DNA, the CDR3 is TGTGCCAGCAGTTATGGTGCGGGGGGATGGGATACGCAGTATTTT. As protein: CASSYGAGGWDTQYF.

V gene TRBV7-2 combines with J gene TRBJ2-1, with 7 bases fitting TRBD2. Germline values: CDR1 SGHTA, CDR2 FQGNSA. This CDR3 has 17 residues. With V trimmed by 1 base and J by 4 bases, 10 bases remained unmatched. This CDR3 is CASSLGGPTSWYNEQFF. CDR3 DNA: TGTGCCAGCAGCTTAGGGGGACCGACTAGCTGGTACAATGAGCAGTTCTTC.

For this clonotype: A much larger clone is a single base away; this may be a read error. The chain is built from TRBV29-1 and TRBJ1-2, with a weak D call TRBD1 (5 bases). V shed 7 bases and J shed 8 bases, with 17 bases lying between them. Per the germline V gene, CDR1 is SQVTM and CDR2 is ANQGSEA. CDR3 length equals 12 residues. For the CDR3, the DNA is TGCAGCGCTGATCTCCTCGGGGACGGCTACACCTTC. This codes for CSADLLGDGYTF.

This clonotype was seen many times. V usage is TRBV20-1 and J usage is TRBJ2-7; 12 bases are a match to TRBD2. The CDR3 runs to 14 residues. J was trimmed by 2 bases and V by 2 bases; bases with no gene match: 1. Germline assignment: CDR1 DFQATT and CDR2 SNEGSKA (reference sequence). In nucleotides, the CDR3 is TGCAGTGCTAGACTAGCGGGAGGGACCTACGAGCAGTACTTC. Amino acid sequence: CSARLAGGTYEQYF.

This clonotype occurred a few times. The chain combines TRBV7-2 with TRBJ2-1; a possible D gene is TRBD2 (5 bases). Trimming took off 5 bases at V and 2 bases at J, with 16 bases between the two ends. The CDR3 runs to 16 residues. Germline lookup yields CDR1 SGHTA and CDR2 FQGNSA. The CDR3 sequence: CASSPTTIPPYNEQFF. CDR3 in DNA: TGTGCCAGCAGCCCTACGACTATCCCCCCCTACAATGAGCAGTTCTTC. Drawing the rest from reference TRBV7-2 and TRBJ2-1, the complete variable domain is GAGVSQSPSNKVTEKGKDVELRCDPISGHTALYWYRQSLGQGLEFLIYFQGNSAPDKSGLPSDRFSAERTGGSVSTLTIQRTQQEDSAVYLCASSPTTIPPYNEQFFGPGTRLTVL.

The V gene is TRBV27, the J gene TRBJ2-7; a possible D gene is TRBD1 (6 bases). Germline CDR1 and CDR2: MNHEY and SMNVEV (reference sequence). V lost 5 bases and J lost 3, with 20 bases in between. The CDR3 runs to 16 residues. CDR3 nucleotides: TGTGCCAGCAGTCCACCAGGGCCAGGGGATTTCTACGAGCAGTACTTC. This gives the protein CASSPPGPGDFYEQYF.

The chain couples TRBV4-1 to TRBJ1-5, with a weak D call TRBD1 (6 bases). Trimming pared 5 bases from V and 7 bases from J, leaving 21 bases between. Looked up from germline, CDR1 is MGHRA and CDR2 is YSYEKL. This CDR3 region has 16 residues. The CDR3 sequence is CASSSVWGAPGQPQHF. The DNA of the CDR3 is TGCGCCAGCAGCTCCGTTTGGGGGGCCCCGGGGCAGCCCCAGCATTTT.

The chain employs TRBV20-1 and TRBJ2-3; D perhaps matches TRBD1 (6 bases). V lost 4 bases and J 5 bases, leaving 13 bases between the germline ends. This CDR3 has 13 residues. The germline gives CDR1 DFQATT, CDR2 SNEGSKA (reference sequence). The CDR3, as DNA: TGCAGTGCTAACTACAGGGATCAAGATACGCAGTATTTT. It translates to CSANYRDQDTQYF.

This chain uses TRBV27 with TRBJ2-7; D gene ambiguous. This CDR3 has 14 residues. V gave up 8 bases and J gave up 0 bases, with 14 bases separating them. The V gene's germline CDR1 is MNHEY and CDR2 SMNVEV (reference sequence). CDR3 nucleotides: TGTGCCAGCTCCCTAAGTCGGCACTCCTACGAGCAGTACTTC. This codes for CASSLSRHSYEQYF.

CDR3 nucleotides: TGTGCCAGCAGCTTAAGTAGCAGTACCTACAATGAGCAGTTCTTC. It encodes CASSLSSSTYNEQFF. This chain uses TRBV7-2 with TRBJ2-1; D unresolved. CDR3 size: 15 residues. Germline CDR1 SGHTA, CDR2 FQGNSA. The V and J ends lost 2 bases and 2 bases respectively, with 10 bases between them.

The chain has TRBV7-2 and TRBJ2-3; tentatively, D is TRBD2 (6 bases). V dropped 7 bases and J dropped 2 bases, with 19 bases sitting between them. This CDR3 comprises 16 residues. The germline CDR1 and CDR2 sequences are SGHTA and FQGNSA. This chain's CDR3 is CASTPTRNRATDTQYF. The CDR3, as DNA: TGTGCCAGCACCCCGACTAGAAATAGGGCCACAGATACGCAGTATTTT.

The sample holds many counts of this clonotype. The gene calls are TRBV29-1 and TRBJ1-2; a possible D gene is TRBD1 (5 bases). Germline lookup yields CDR1 SQVTM and CDR2 ANQGSEA. The CDR3 is 13 residues long. The V end lost 6 bases, the J end lost 5 bases, and 16 bases lay between the germline ends. The CDR3 DNA follows: TGCAGCGTGACGGGGGGAATAGGGTATGGCTACACCTTC. Translating it yields CSVTGGIGYGYTF.